This T cell receptor (beta chain) was sequenced during a study of blood T cell repertoires in COVID-19. At the level of the study: Some COVID-19 samples were acute and others convalescent; all came from the United States, Italy and Spain.

This table comes from immunoSEQ multiplex PCR, and its TCRdb copy is limited to in-frame clones, with some not included. The data hold some 340,000 clones, with less than 90% observed a single time. Participants came from some 23 US areas, aged about 18 to 100 years. Participants reported their clinical history, and cohort assignment relied on those reports. In Cohort 3, a recovered donor had either two negative PCRs, clearance, or symptom resolution. The sequence derives from a woman aged 45-60 years who had recovered from COVID-19. Sequencing was done on a sample of PBMCs or T cells enriched from blood (not recorded which).

The CDR3 DNA follows: TGTGCCAGCAAGCCCCGGGCGGGGCCAGATACGCAGTATTTT. As protein: CASKPRAGPDTQYF. This rearrangement joins TRBV4-2 to TRBJ2-3; TRBD2 might be the D (6 bases). The CDR3 consists of 14 residues. Trimming cost V 7 bases and J 4 bases, with 15 bases left between them. Germline assignment: CDR1 LGHNA and CDR2 YNFKEQ.